A selection of T cell receptor beta chains follows, all from one sample in a study of blood T cell repertoires in COVID-19. Sequencing was performed with immunoSEQ multiplex PCR; in TCRdb, only in-frame clones are kept and a portion is missing. The table records more than 150,000 clones, approximately 79% of them present only once. The specimen sequenced was peripheral blood. The receptors originated from a woman in her 70s with acute or convalescent COVID-19. Both conserved end residues are part of each CDR3. D genes are given only for firm matches. Only part of the rows carry a size: once, few, many, or a class if the clone is expanded.

j_gene,abundance,d_gene,v_gene,CDR3aa,CDR3nt
TRBJ2-2,once,-,TRBV21-1,CASSKAQEGIRGAVF,TGTGCCAGCAGCAAAGCGCAGGAGGGGATCCGGGGAGCTGTTTTT
TRBJ2-2,-,TRBD2,TRBV6-6,CASDKAGVAGELFF,TGTGCCAGCGATAAAGCGGGAGTAGCCGGGGAGCTGTTTTTT
TRBJ2-6,many,-,TRBV27,CASTTWQGPSSGANVLTF,TGTGCCAGCACTACATGGCAGGGGCCGTCCTCTGGGGCCAACGTCCTGACTTTC
TRBJ2-5,once,-,TRBV25-1,CASSEPTGKVETQYF,TGTGCCAGCAGTGAACCCACAGGGAAAGTTGAGACCCAGTACTTC
TRBJ1-2,-,-,TRBV27,CASSKTENYGYTF,TGTGCCAGCAGTAAGACGGAGAACTATGGCTACACCTTC
TRBJ2-5,-,-,TRBV3-1/TRBV3-2,CASSFTGLETQYF,TGTGCCAGCAGCTTCACAGGGTTGGAGACCCAGTACTTC
TRBJ1-1,-,-,TRBV20-1,CSASGILRGAVEAFF,TGCAGTGCTAGTGGGATACTTCGCGGGGCGGTTGAAGCTTTCTTT
TRBJ2-1,-,-,TRBV2,CASWISASSYNEQFF,TGTGCCAGCTGGATTAGCGCTAGCTCCTACAATGAGCAGTTCTTC
TRBJ2-7,-,TRBD2,TRBV3-1/TRBV3-2,CASSQGASGSSYEQYF,TGTGCCAGCAGCCAAGGGGCTAGCGGGAGCTCCTACGAGCAGTACTTC
TRBJ1-2,-,TRBD1,TRBV2,CASSPTGLNYGYTF,TGTGCCAGCAGCCCGACAGGGCTTAACTATGGCTACACCTTC
TRBJ2-1,-,TRBD1,TRBV5-1,CASSLTGGANYNEQFF,TGCGCCAGCAGCTTGACAGGGGGCGCTAACTACAATGAGCAGTTCTTC
TRBJ1-5,-,-,TRBV2,CASIEDTNQPQHF,TGTGCCAGCATTGAGGACACCAATCAGCCCCAGCATTTT
TRBJ2-7,few,-,TRBV12-3/TRBV12-4,CASSFGQGPTQYF,TGTGCCAGCAGTTTCGGCCAGGGGCCAACGCAGTACTTC
TRBJ2-1,-,TRBD2,TRBV9,CASSKTSGRAWGEQFF,TGTGCCAGCAGCAAGACTAGCGGGAGGGCATGGGGTGAGCAGTTCTTC
TRBJ1-2,-,TRBD1,TRBV7-3,CASSLSGGSYGYTF,TGTGCCAGCAGCTTGTCAGGGGGTTCCTATGGCTACACCTTC
TRBJ2-3,-,-,TRBV2,CASSELGGLGTQYF,TGTGCCAGCAGTGAACTGGGCGGGTTAGGGACGCAGTATTTT
TRBJ2-7,few,TRBD2,TRBV3-1/TRBV3-2,CASRSGGSSYEQYF,TGTGCCAGCAGGTCGGGCGGGAGCTCCTACGAGCAGTACTTC
TRBJ2-7,-,-,TRBV28,CASILAYGGREQYF,TGTGCCAGCATTTTAGCTTACGGGGGGCGCGAGCAGTACTTC
TRBJ1-3,-,TRBD1,TRBV6-5,CASSYRGQGSRNTIYF,TGTGCCAGCAGTTACCGGGGACAGGGATCTAGAAACACCATATATTTT
TRBJ2-3,-,TRBD2,TRBV11-1,CASSFGAGEGTDTQYF,TGTGCCAGCAGCTTTGGAGCGGGAGAAGGCACAGATACGCAGTATTTT
TRBJ2-3,-,TRBD1,TRBV19,CASSQTGGSDTQYF,TGTGCCAGTAGCCAAACAGGGGGCTCAGATACGCAGTATTTT
TRBJ2-2,once,-,TRBV5-1,CASSTTGISGELFF,TGCGCCAGCAGTACCACAGGGATTAGCGGGGAGCTGTTTTTT
TRBJ2-3,few,TRBD2,TRBV27,CASKVGGTTDTQYF,TGTGCCAGCAAAGTGGGAGGGACGACAGATACGCAGTATTTT
TRBJ2-7,-,TRBD2,TRBV5-5,CASSSTWTSGHSYEQYF,TGTGCCAGCAGCTCCACCTGGACTAGCGGACACTCCTACGAGCAGTACTTC
TRBJ2-1,once,-,TRBV5-1,CASSLDLQASYNEQFF,TGCGCCAGCAGCTTGGACCTCCAAGCGAGTTACAATGAGCAGTTCTTC
TRBJ2-5,-,-,TRBV6-4,CASTRRERRIQETQYF,TGTGCCAGCACCCGACGAGAGCGGAGAATCCAAGAGACCCAGTACTTC
TRBJ1-1,-,-,TRBV6-5,CASRRSRRGTPEAFF,TGTGCCAGTAGACGGAGTCGAAGGGGCACACCTGAAGCTTTCTTT
TRBJ1-5,few,-,TRBV30,CAWNKGKRQPQHF,TGTGCCTGGAATAAGGGGAAGAGACAGCCCCAGCATTTT
TRBJ2-3,-,TRBD2,TRBV9,CASSVGLAGVADTQYF,TGTGCCAGCAGCGTAGGACTAGCGGGAGTGGCAGATACGCAGTATTTT
TRBJ2-5,-,-,TRBV5-1,CASSLAGETQYF,TGCGCCAGCAGCTTGGCCGGAGAGACCCAGTACTTC
TRBJ1-1,few,-,TRBV30,CAWMGENTEAFF,TGTGCCTGGATGGGAGAGAACACTGAAGCTTTCTTT
TRBJ1-2,-,TRBD1,TRBV5-1,CASSLAPGTGTYGYTF,TGCGCCAGCAGCTTGGCACCCGGGACAGGGACCTATGGCTACACCTTC
TRBJ2-3,-,TRBD1,TRBV9,CASSPGTGRGQPQYF,TGTGCCAGCAGCCCAGGGACAGGGAGAGGTCAGCCCCAGTATTTT
TRBJ2-7,many,TRBD2,TRBV4-2,CASSPTSGGGYEQYF,TGTGCCAGCAGCCCTACTAGCGGGGGGGGATACGAGCAGTACTTC
TRBJ2-1,-,-,TRBV29-1,CSVCLLRNNEQFF,TGCAGCGTTTGTTTGCTGAGAAACAATGAGCAGTTCTTC
TRBJ1-1,-,-,TRBV6-6,CASSQAGENTEAFF,TGTGCCAGCAGTCAGGCCGGAGAGAACACTGAAGCTTTCTTT
TRBJ2-1,few,-,TRBV7-3,CASSPLGGASYNEQFF,TGTGCCAGCAGCCCCCTGGGCGGGGCCTCCTACAATGAGCAGTTCTTC
TRBJ1-2,-,-,TRBV4-1,CASSQGPHYGYTF,TGCGCCAGCAGCCAAGGGCCCCACTATGGCTACACCTTC
TRBJ1-2,-,TRBD1,TRBV28,CASSRGTVPYGYTF,TGTGCCAGCAGTCGGGGGACAGTCCCCTATGGCTACACCTTC
TRBJ1-1,-,-,TRBV7-5,CARSFKDRGLNTEAFF,TGTGCCAGAAGCTTCAAGGACAGGGGGCTGAACACTGAAGCTTTCTTT
TRBJ2-1,-,TRBD2,TRBV11-1,CASSVSGTSSYNEQFF,TGTGCCAGCAGCGTTAGCGGGACGAGCTCCTACAATGAGCAGTTCTTC
TRBJ1-1,-,TRBD1,TRBV18,CASTRDRGGNTEAFF,TGTGCCAGCACTAGGGACAGGGGAGGGAACACTGAAGCTTTCTTT
TRBJ1-5,-,-,TRBV2,CASLYRPGSNQPQHF,TGTGCCAGCCTGTACCGGCCGGGTAGCAATCAGCCCCAGCATTTT
TRBJ2-7,once,TRBD2,TRBV5-4,CASSSGTSGVLYEQYF,TGTGCCAGCAGCTCTGGGACTAGCGGGGTACTCTACGAGCAGTACTTC
TRBJ1-5,-,TRBD1,TRBV3-1/TRBV3-2,CASSQDGTGPQPQHF,TGTGCCAGCAGCCAAGATGGGACAGGCCCTCAGCCCCAGCATTTT
TRBJ2-6,-,-,TRBV7-2,CASSSQVRSGANVLTF,TGTGCCAGCAGCTCGCAGGTCCGCTCTGGGGCCAACGTCCTGACTTTC
TRBJ2-4,-,-,TRBV9,CASSYTTGRQGAKNIQYF,TGTGCCAGCAGTTATACTACCGGGAGACAGGGAGCCAAAAACATTCAGTACTTC
TRBJ1-2,-,-,TRBV4-1,CASSQDIVGDYGYTF,TGCGCCAGCAGCCAAGATATTGTGGGAGACTATGGCTACACCTTC
TRBJ1-5,-,TRBD1,TRBV2,CASSEDRELTDQPQHF,TGTGCCAGCAGTGAGGACAGGGAGCTGACTGATCAGCCCCAGCATTTT
TRBJ2-1,-,TRBD2,TRBV5-1,CASRLGLAGVEEQFF,TGCGCCAGCAGACTCGGACTAGCGGGAGTGGAAGAGCAGTTCTTC
TRBJ2-7,-,-,TRBV2,CAGGGSYEQYF,TGTGCCGGCGGCGGTTCCTACGAGCAGTACTTC
TRBJ2-2,few,-,TRBV5-1,CASSLEGWANTGELFF,TGCGCCAGCAGCCTAGAGGGTTGGGCGAACACCGGGGAGCTGTTTTTT
TRBJ1-5,-,-,TRBV15,CATSFDINQPQHF,TGTGCCACCAGCTTCGACATCAATCAGCCCCAGCATTTT
TRBJ2-7,few,TRBD2,TRBV5-1,CASSLAATSGRMYEQYF,TGCGCCAGCAGCTTGGCCGCGACTAGCGGGAGGATGTACGAGCAGTACTTC
TRBJ2-2,-,TRBD2,TRBV7-8,CASSPLAGDTGELFF,TGTGCCAGCAGCCCTCTAGCGGGTGACACCGGGGAGCTGTTTTTT
TRBJ2-2,-,-,TRBV6-1,CASSEDYGNTGELFF,TGTGCCAGCAGTGAAGACTACGGGAATACCGGGGAGCTGTTTTTT
TRBJ2-2,-,TRBD2,TRBV5-1,CASSLGLALTGELFF,TGCGCCAGCAGCTTGGGACTAGCATTGACCGGGGAGCTGTTTTTT
TRBJ1-1,-,TRBD1,TRBV7-8,CASSLNSGQGPVNTEAFF,TGTGCCAGCAGCTTGAACTCGGGACAGGGGCCTGTGAACACTGAAGCTTTCTTT
TRBJ2-3,few,-,TRBV30,CAWNRRAGDTQYF,TGTGCCTGGAATCGTCGAGCGGGAGATACGCAGTATTTT